Each of the 4 T cell receptor beta chains below was sequenced from the same sample in a study of T cells in Graves' hyperthyroidism and ophthalmopathy. Amplification of TCR beta CDR3 regions used RNA as the template. HTBI primers were the set used in a first-round RT-PCR of the TCR CDR3. MiXCR was run by TCRdb on the multiplex PCR reads, yielding one entry per CDR3 protein. The profile shows 200,000 to 300,000 distinct CDR3 sequences, roughly 15% of them singletons. Sample: blood. These receptors were obtained from a woman aged 18 to 35 with Graves' ophthalmopathy.

This clonotype was found many times. The V call is TRBV20-1, the J call TRBJ2-7; D call uncertain. The V gene's germline CDR1 is DFQATT and CDR2 SNEGSKA (reference sequence). This CDR3 is 12 amino acids long. Trimming stripped 2 bases from V and 5 bases from J, with 10 bases between. CDR3 region: CSARWGIDEQYF. Here the CDR3 DNA reads TGCAGTGCTAGATGGGGTATCGACGAGCAGTACTTC.

This clonotype was found many times. The chain uses TRBV2 and TRBJ1-1; D unresolved. Germline CDR1 SNHLY, CDR2 FYNNEI. The CDR3 length is 14 residues. V lost 6 bases, J lost 2 bases, and 13 bases lay in between. The CDR3 spells CASSSSEVNTEAFF. The CDR3 DNA follows: TGTGCCAGCAGCTCGAGTGAAGTTAACACTGAAGCTTTCTTT.

The table lists this clonotype with many counts. The chain joins TRBV27 to TRBJ2-5; no firm D call. Trimming stripped 6 bases from V and 2 bases from J, with 13 bases between. The CDR3 is 14 amino acids. Germline assignment: CDR1 MNHEY and CDR2 SMNVEV (reference sequence). The CDR3 nucleotides read TGTGCCAGCAGGCTTGGGGTTACACAAGAGACCCAGTACTTC. This translates into CASRLGVTQETQYF.

This clonotype occurred once. This sequence joins TRBV28 and TRBJ1-5; the D gene is possibly TRBD1 (5 bases). V gave up 7 bases and J gave up 7 bases, with 20 bases separating them. The CDR3 contains 15 residues. Germline loops: CDR1 MDHEN, CDR2 SYDVKM. The CDR3: CASIGAGGSRQPQHF. The CDR3 DNA reads as TGTGCCAGCATAGGGGCGGGGGGAAGTCGGCAGCCCCAGCATTTT.